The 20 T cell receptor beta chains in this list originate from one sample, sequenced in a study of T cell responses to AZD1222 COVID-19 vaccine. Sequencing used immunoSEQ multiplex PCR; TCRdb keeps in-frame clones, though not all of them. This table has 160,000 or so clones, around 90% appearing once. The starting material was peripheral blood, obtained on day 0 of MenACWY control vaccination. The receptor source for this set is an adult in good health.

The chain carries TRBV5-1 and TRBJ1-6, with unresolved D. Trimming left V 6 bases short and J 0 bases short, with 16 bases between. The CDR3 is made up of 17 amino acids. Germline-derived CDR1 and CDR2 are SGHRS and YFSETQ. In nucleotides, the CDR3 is TGCGCCAGCACCATCTTCCCCCTGGGCTCCTATAATTCACCCCTCCACTTT. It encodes CASTIFPLGSYNSPLHF.

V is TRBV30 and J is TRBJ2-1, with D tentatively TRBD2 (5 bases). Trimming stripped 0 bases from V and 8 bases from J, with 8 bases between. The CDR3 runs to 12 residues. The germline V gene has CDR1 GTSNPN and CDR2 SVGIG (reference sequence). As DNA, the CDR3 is TGTGCCTGGAGTGTACTAGTCGATGAGCAGTTCTTC. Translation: CAWSVLVDEQFF.

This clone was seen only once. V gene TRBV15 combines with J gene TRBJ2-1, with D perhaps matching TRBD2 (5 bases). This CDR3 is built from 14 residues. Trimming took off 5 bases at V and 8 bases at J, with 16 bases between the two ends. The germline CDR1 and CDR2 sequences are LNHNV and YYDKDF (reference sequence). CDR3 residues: CATSRRGVEDEQFF. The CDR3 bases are TGTGCCACCAGCCGGCGAGGAGTGGAGGATGAGCAGTTCTTC.

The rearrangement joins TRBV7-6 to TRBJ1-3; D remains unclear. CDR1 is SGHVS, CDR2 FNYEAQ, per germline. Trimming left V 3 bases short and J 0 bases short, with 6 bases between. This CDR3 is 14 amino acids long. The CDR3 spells CASSFSSSGNTIYF. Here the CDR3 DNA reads TGTGCCAGCAGCTTCTCGAGCTCTGGAAACACCATATATTTT. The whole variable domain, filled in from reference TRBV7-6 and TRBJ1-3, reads GAGVSQSPRYKVTKRGQDVALRCDPISGHVSLYWYRQALGQGPEFLTYFNYEAQQDKSGLPNDRFSAERPEGSISTLTIQRTEQRDSAMYRCASSFSSSGNTIYFGEGSWLTVV.

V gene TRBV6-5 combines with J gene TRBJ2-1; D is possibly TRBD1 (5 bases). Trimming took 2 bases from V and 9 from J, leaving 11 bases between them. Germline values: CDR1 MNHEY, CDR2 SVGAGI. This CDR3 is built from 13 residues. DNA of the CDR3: TGTGCCAGCAGTTACCAGGGTTATAGTGAGCAGTTCTTC. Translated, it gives CASSYQGYSEQFF.

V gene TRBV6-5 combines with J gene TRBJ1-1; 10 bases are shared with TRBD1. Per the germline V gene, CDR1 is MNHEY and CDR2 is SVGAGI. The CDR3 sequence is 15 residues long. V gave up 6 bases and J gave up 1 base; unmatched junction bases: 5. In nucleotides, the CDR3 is TGTGCCAGCAGAGCCGGGACAGGGGCGAACACTGAAGCTTTCTTT. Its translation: CASRAGTGANTEAFF.

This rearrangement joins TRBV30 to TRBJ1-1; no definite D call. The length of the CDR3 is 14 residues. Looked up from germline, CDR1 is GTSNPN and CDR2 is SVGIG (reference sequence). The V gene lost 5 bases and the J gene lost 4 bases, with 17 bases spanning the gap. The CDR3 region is CAWDKSVGATEAFF. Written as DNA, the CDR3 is TGTGCCTGGGATAAGAGCGTCGGCGCCACTGAAGCTTTCTTT.

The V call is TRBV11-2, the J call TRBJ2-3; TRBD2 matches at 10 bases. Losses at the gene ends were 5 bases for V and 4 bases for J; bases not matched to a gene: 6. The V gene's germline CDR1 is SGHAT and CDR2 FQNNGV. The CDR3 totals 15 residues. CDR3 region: CASSQTSGPSDTQYF. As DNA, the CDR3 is TGTGCCAGCAGCCAGACTAGCGGGCCTTCAGATACGCAGTATTTT.

The CDR3 sequence is CASSSQGYTDTQYF. The CDR3 coding sequence is TGCGCCAGCAGTTCCCAGGGCTACACAGATACGCAGTATTTT. The chain uses TRBV5-1 and TRBJ2-3, with a weak D call TRBD1 (5 bases). The CDR3 is made up of 14 amino acids. V was trimmed by 5 bases and J by 2 bases, leaving 12 bases between them. Germline CDR1 reads SGHRS; CDR2 reads YFSETQ.

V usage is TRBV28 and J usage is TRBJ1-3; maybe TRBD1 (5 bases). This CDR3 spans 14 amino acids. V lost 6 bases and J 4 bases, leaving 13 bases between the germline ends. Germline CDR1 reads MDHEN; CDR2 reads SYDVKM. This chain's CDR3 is CASSLAGRGNTIYF. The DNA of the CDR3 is TGTGCCAGCAGCCTCGCGGGGCGAGGAAACACCATATATTTT.

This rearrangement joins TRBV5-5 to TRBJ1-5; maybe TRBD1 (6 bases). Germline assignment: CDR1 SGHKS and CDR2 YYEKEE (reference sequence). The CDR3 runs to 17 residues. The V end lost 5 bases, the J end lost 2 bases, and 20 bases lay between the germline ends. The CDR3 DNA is TGTGCCAGCAGTCTAAATCGGACAGTCCGGGGCAATCAGCCCCAGCATTTT. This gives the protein CASSLNRTVRGNQPQHF.

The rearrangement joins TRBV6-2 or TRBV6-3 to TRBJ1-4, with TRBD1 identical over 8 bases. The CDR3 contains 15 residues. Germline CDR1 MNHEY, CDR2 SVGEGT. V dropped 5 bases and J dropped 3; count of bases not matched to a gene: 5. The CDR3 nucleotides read TGTGCCAGCAGTCGACAGGGGACCGCTAATGAAAAACTGTTTTTT. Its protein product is CASSRQGTANEKLFF.

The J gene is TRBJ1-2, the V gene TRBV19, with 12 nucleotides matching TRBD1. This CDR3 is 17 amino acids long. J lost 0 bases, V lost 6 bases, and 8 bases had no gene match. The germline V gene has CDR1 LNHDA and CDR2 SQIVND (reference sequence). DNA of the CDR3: TGTGCCAGTAGCCCTGGGGACAGGGGGCGAACTAACTATGGCTACACCTTC. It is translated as CASSPGDRGRTNYGYTF.

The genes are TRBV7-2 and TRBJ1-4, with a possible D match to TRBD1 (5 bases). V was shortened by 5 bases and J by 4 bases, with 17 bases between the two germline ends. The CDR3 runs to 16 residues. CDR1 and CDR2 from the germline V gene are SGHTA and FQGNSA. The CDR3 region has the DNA TGTGCCAGCAGCCCGACCCTCGACAGCTATAATGAAAAACTGTTTTTT. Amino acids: CASSPTLDSYNEKLFF.

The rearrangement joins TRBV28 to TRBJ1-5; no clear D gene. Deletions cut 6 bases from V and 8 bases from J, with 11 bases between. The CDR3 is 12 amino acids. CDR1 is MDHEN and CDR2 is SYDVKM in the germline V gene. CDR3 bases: TGTGCCAGCAGCACCCCGGGAGAGCCCCAGCATTTT. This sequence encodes CASSTPGEPQHF.

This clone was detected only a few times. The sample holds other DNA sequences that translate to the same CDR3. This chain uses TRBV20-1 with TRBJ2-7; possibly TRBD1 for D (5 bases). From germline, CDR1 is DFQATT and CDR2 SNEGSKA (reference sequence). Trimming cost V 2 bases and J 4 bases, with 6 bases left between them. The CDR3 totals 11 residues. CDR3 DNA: TGCAGTGCTAGACAGGGTTACGAGCAGTACTTC. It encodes CSARQGYEQYF.

This chain's CDR3 is CASSLAGTYGYTF. CDR3 bases: TGCGCCAGCAGCTTGGCTGGGACCTATGGCTACACCTTC. The chain couples TRBV5-1 to TRBJ1-2; TRBD1 is a possible D gene (5 bases). The V end was cut by 0 bases, the J end by 4 bases, with 7 bases between. The CDR3 is 13 residues long. From germline, CDR1 is SGHRS and CDR2 YFSETQ.

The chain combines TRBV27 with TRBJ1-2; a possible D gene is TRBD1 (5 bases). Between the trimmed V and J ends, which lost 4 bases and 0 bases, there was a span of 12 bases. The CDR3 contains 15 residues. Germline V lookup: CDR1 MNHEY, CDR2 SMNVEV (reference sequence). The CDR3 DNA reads TGTGCCAGCAGTTGGGGACGCCCGACTAACTATGGCTACACCTTC. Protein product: CASSWGRPTNYGYTF.

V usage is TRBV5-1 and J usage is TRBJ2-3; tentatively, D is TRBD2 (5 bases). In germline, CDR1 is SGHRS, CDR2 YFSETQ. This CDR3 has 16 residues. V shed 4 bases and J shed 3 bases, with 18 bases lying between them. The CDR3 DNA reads TGCGCCAGCAGCCGATGGGTGGTGGGAGAAACAGATACGCAGTATTTT. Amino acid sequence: CASSRWVVGETDTQYF.

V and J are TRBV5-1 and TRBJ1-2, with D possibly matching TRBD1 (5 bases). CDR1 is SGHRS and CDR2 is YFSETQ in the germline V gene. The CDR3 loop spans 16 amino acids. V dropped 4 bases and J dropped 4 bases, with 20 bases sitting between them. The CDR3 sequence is CASSPGDGSGRYGYTF. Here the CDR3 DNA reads TGCGCCAGCAGCCCCGGTGATGGGTCAGGGCGCTATGGCTACACCTTC.